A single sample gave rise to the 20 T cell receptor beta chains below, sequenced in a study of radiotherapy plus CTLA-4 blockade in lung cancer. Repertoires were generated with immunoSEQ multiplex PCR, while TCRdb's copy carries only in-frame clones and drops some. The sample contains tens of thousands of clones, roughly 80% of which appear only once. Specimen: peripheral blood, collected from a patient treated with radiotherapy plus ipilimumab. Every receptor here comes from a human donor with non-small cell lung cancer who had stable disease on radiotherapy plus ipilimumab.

The CDR3 bases are TGCGCCAGCAGCTTCTTAGCGGGAGGAGCTGAGCAGTTCTTC. It is translated as CASSFLAGGAEQFF. V gene TRBV5-1 combines with J gene TRBJ2-1; 10 bases are shared with TRBD2. Trimming cost V 2 bases and J 9 bases; bases outside gene matches: 5. This CDR3 region has 14 residues. CDR1 and CDR2 from the germline V gene are SGHRS and YFSETQ.

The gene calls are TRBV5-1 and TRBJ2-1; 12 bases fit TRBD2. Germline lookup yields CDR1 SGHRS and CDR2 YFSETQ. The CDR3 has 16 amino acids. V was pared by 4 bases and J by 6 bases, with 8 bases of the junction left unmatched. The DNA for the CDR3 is TGCGCCAGCAGCGGAGGGGCTAGCGGGAGGGCCAATGAGCAGTTCTTC. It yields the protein CASSGGASGRANEQFF.

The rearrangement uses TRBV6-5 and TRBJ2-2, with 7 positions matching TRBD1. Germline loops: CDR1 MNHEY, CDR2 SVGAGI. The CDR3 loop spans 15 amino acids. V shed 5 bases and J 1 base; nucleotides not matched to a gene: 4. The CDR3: CASSPRTGNTGELFF. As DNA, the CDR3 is TGTGCCAGCAGTCCCCGGACAGGGAACACCGGGGAGCTGTTTTTT.

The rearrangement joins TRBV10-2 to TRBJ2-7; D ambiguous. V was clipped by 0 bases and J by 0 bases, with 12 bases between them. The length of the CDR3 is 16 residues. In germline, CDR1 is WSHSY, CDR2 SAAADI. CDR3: CASSESTLRSSYEQYF. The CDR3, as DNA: TGCGCCAGCAGTGAGTCGACTCTGCGGAGCTCCTACGAGCAGTACTTC.

CDR3 nucleotide sequence: TGTGCCAGCATAGATAGCGGGAGCCATGAGCAGTTCTTC. It specifies CASIDSGSHEQFF. The chain combines TRBV6-1 with TRBJ2-1; 9 bases align to TRBD2. Germline-derived CDR1 and CDR2 are MNHNS and SASEGT. The CDR3 covers 13 residues. V shed 7 bases and J 8 bases; nucleotides not matched to a gene: 6.

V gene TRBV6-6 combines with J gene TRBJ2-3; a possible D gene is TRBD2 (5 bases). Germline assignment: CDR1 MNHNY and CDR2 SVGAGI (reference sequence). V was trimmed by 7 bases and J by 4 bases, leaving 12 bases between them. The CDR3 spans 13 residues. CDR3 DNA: TGTGCCAGCACAGAGATACTAGCAGATACGCAGTATTTT. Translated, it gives CASTEILADTQYF.

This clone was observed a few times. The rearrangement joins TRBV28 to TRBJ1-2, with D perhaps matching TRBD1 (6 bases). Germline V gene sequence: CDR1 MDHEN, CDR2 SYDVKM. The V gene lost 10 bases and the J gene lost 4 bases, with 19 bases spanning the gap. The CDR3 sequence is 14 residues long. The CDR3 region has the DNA TGTGCCATCCGCCTTTGGGGGGCAAGCTATGGCTACACCTTC. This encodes CAIRLWGASYGYTF.

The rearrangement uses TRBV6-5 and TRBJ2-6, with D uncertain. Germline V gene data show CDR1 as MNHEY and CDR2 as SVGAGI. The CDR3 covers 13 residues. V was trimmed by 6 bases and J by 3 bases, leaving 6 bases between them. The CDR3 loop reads CASRLVGANVLTF. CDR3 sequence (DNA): TGTGCCAGCAGATTGGTTGGGGCCAACGTCCTGACTTTC.

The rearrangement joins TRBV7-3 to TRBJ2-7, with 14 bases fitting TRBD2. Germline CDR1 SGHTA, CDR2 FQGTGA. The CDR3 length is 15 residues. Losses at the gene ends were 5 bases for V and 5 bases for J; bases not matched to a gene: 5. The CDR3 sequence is CASSLQGLAGDEQYF. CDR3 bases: TGTGCCAGCAGCCTACAGGGACTAGCGGGAGACGAGCAGTACTTC. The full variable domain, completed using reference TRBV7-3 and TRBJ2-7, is GAGVSQTPSNKVTEKGKYVELRCDPISGHTALYWYRQSLGQGPEFLIYFQGTGAADDSGLPNDRFFAVRPEGSVSTLKIQRTERGDSAVYLCASSLQGLAGDEQYFGPGTRLTVT.

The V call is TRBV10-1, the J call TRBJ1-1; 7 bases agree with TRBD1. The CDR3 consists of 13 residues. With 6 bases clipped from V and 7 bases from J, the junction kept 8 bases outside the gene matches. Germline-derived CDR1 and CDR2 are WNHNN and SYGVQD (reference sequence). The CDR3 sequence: CASRETGRSEAFF. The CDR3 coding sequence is TGCGCCAGCAGGGAGACAGGGCGCAGTGAAGCTTTCTTT.

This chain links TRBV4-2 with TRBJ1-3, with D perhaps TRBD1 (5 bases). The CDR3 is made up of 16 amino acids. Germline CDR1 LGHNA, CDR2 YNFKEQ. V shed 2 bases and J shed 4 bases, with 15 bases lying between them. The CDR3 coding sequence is TGTGCCAGCAGCCAACCCAAGGGGACTGGGGGAAACACCATATATTTT. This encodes CASSQPKGTGGNTIYF.

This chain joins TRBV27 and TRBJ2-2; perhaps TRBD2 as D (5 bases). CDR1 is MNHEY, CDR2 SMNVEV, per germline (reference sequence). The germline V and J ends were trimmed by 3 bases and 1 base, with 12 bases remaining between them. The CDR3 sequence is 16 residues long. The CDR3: CASSFTEDLNTGELFF. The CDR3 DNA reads TGTGCCAGCAGTTTTACAGAGGACTTGAACACCGGGGAGCTGTTTTTT.

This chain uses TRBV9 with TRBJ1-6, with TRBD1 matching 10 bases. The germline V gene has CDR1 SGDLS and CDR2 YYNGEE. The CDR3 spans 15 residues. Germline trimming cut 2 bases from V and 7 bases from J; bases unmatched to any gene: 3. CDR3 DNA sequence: TGTGCCAGCAGCGTGGGGACAGGGGAGAATTCACCCCTCCACTTT. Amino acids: CASSVGTGENSPLHF.

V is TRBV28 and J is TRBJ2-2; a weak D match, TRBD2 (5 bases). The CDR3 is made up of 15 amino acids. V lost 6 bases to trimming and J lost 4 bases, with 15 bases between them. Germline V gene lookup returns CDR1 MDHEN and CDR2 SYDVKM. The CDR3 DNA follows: TGTGCCAGCAGCGCCATATCGGGGAGCACCGGGGAGCTGTTTTTT. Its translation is CASSAISGSTGELFF. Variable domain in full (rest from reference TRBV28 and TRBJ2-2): DVKVTQSSRYLVKRTGEKVFLECVQDMDHENMFWYRQDPGLGLRLIYFSYDVKMKEKGDIPEGYSVSREKKERFSLILESASTNQTSMYLCASSAISGSTGELFFGEGSRLTVL.

CDR3 protein: CASSLGGAGNYGYTF. The CDR3 DNA reads as TGTGCCAGCAGCTTGGGAGGGGCCGGTAACTATGGCTACACCTTC. V gene TRBV5-4 combines with J gene TRBJ1-2, with a tentative D call TRBD1 (5 bases). Trimming removed 0 bases from V and 1 base from J, with 10 bases in between. This CDR3 has 15 residues. The V gene's germline CDR1 is SGHNT and CDR2 YYREEE (reference sequence).

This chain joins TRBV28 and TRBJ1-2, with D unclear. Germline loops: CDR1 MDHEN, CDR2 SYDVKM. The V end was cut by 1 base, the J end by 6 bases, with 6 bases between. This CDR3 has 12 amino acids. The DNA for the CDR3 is TGTGCCAGCAGTTTATCCCCCGATGGCTACACCTTC. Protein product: CASSLSPDGYTF.

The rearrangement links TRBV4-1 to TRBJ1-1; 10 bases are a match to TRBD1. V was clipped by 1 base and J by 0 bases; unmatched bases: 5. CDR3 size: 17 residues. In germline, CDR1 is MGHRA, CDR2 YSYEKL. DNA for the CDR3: TGCGCCAGCAGCCAAGGAGGGACAGGGGCAATGAACACTGAAGCTTTCTTT. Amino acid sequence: CASSQGGTGAMNTEAFF.

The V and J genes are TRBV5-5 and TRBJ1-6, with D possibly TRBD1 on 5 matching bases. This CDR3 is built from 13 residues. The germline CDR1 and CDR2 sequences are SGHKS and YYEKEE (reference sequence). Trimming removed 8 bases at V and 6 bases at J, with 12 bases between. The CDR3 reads CASRRDGNSPLHF. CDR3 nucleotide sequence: TGTGCCAGTCGGCGGGACGGTAATTCACCCCTCCACTTT.

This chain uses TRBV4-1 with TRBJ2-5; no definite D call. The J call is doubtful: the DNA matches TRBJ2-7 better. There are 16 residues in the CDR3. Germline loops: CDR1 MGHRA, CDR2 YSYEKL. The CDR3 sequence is CASSQESIHPSYEQYF. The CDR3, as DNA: TGCGCCAGCAGCCAAGAATCTATACATCCATCCTACGAGCAGTACTTC.

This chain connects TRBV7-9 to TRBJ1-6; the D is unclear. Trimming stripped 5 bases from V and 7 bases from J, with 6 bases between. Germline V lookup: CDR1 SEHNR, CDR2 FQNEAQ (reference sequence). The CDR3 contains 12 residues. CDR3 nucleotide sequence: TGTGCCAGCAGCGAGGAGAATTCACCCCTCCACTTT. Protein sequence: CASSEENSPLHF.